Presented here are 27 T cell receptor beta chains from one specimen sequenced in a study of cytomegalovirus exposure and HLA in healthy donors. Sequencing was performed with immunoSEQ multiplex PCR; in TCRdb, only in-frame clones are kept and a portion is missing. The sample lists 100,000 to 150,000 clones, around 85% seen once, with around 4.5% in the top ten. The source material was PBMCs. These receptors all stem from a man between 18 and 35 years old in good health and CMV-seropositive.

The rearrangement links TRBV4-1 to TRBJ1-3, with no clear D. The CDR3 consists of 16 residues. Deletions cut 3 bases from V and 2 bases from J, with 14 bases between. Germline V gene lookup returns CDR1 MGHRA and CDR2 YSYEKL. Here the CDR3 reads CASSHPRQTTGNTIYF. DNA of the CDR3: TGCGCCAGCAGCCATCCCCGGCAGACTACTGGAAACACCATATATTTT.

The chain couples TRBV4-2 to TRBJ1-5; no firm D call. This CDR3 has 13 residues. Trimming stripped 5 bases from V and 6 bases from J, with 11 bases between. Germline CDR1 LGHNA, CDR2 YNFKEQ. The CDR3 is CASSLGGGQPQHF. In DNA, the CDR3 is TGTGCCAGCAGCTTGGGAGGTGGTCAGCCCCAGCATTTT.

The chain joins TRBV10-2 to TRBJ1-1, with a possible D match to TRBD1 (5 bases). V lost 8 bases, J lost 3 bases, and 13 bases lay in between. The germline V gene has CDR1 WSHSY and CDR2 SAAADI. The CDR3 has 13 amino acids. This CDR3 is CASSWGGDTEAFF. The CDR3 DNA reads as TGCGCCAGCTCCTGGGGGGGGGACACTGAAGCTTTCTTT.

The chain carries TRBV28 and TRBJ1-1; 8 bases align to TRBD1. CDR3 length: 12 residues. Germline values: CDR1 MDHEN, CDR2 SYDVKM. Losses at the gene ends were 6 bases for V and 11 bases for J; bases not matched to a gene: 8. The DNA of the CDR3 is TGTGCCAGCAGACGGGCAGGGGGCGAGGCTTTCTTT. Encoded protein: CASRRAGGEAFF.

The sample holds one count of this clone. The chain uses TRBV6-1 and TRBJ1-5, with 7 nucleotides matching TRBD1. V lost 5 bases and J lost 1; bases outside the gene matches: 2. Germline assignment: CDR1 MNHNS and CDR2 SASEGT. The length of the CDR3 is 14 residues. As DNA, the CDR3 is TGTGCCAGCAGTCTGGGACAGAGCAATCAGCCCCAGCATTTT. This sequence encodes CASSLGQSNQPQHF.

The chain has TRBV28 and TRBJ2-7, with 11 bases aligning to TRBD1. This CDR3 spans 15 amino acids. Germline V gives CDR1 MDHEN, CDR2 SYDVKM. V gave up 4 bases and J gave up 0 bases; unmatched junction bases: 2. The DNA of the CDR3 is TGTGCCAGCAGTTCCGGGACAGGGGGCTCCTACGAGCAGTACTTC. Its translation is CASSSGTGGSYEQYF.

The gene calls are TRBV28 and TRBJ1-5; D is ambiguous. V was pared by 10 bases and J by 2 bases, with 15 bases between. The CDR3 length is 14 residues. The germline CDR1 and CDR2 sequences are MDHEN and SYDVKM. DNA of the CDR3: TGTGCCATATCCCGGGTTTCGGGCAATCAGCCCCAGCATTTT. This sequence encodes CAISRVSGNQPQHF.

The chain recombines TRBV25-1 with TRBJ1-1; D ambiguous. This CDR3 is built from 14 residues. CDR1 is MGHDK, CDR2 SYGVNS, per germline. Trimming cost V 0 bases and J 8 bases, with 13 bases left between them. This CDR3 reads CASSEYSGVDEAFF. The CDR3 coding sequence is TGTGCCAGCAGTGAATATTCCGGGGTTGACGAAGCTTTCTTT.

This clone was detected a few times. V gene TRBV7-9 combines with J gene TRBJ2-1, with D maybe TRBD1 (5 bases). The germline CDR1 and CDR2 sequences are SEHNR and FQNEAQ (reference sequence). This CDR3 has 15 amino acids. Trimming took 10 bases from V and 0 from J, leaving 16 bases between them. The CDR3, as DNA: TGTGCCATCCCAGGGCTATCCCGCTCCTACAATGAGCAGTTCTTC. Encoded protein: CAIPGLSRSYNEQFF.

This clone was detected only once. This chain's CDR3 is CASSLRGGGQPQHF. In DNA form, the CDR3 reads TGTGCCAGCAGCTTAAGAGGGGGGGGACAGCCCCAGCATTTT. J is TRBJ1-5 and V is TRBV7-2, with TRBD1 as a possible D gene (6 bases). Germline V lookup: CDR1 SGHTA, CDR2 FQGNSA. The CDR3 loop spans 14 amino acids. V gave up 2 bases and J gave up 7 bases, with 12 bases separating them.

The chain couples TRBV15 to TRBJ2-3; 9 bases map to TRBD1. This CDR3 contains 17 residues. The J segment lost 1 base and the V segment lost 2 bases, leaving 7 bases of the junction unmatched. Germline V lookup: CDR1 LNHNV, CDR2 YYDKDF (reference sequence). The CDR3 DNA reads TGTGCCACCAGCAGAAGGCGGACAGGGGCCGGCACAGATACGCAGTATTTT. Protein sequence: CATSRRRTGAGTDTQYF.

This rearrangement joins TRBV27 to TRBJ1-2, with 9 bases matching TRBD1. Trimming removed 3 bases from V and 7 bases from J; junction bases left unmatched: 6. CDR3 size: 14 residues. CDR1 and CDR2 (germline): MNHEY, SMNVEV (reference sequence). CDR3 DNA: TGTGCCAGCAGTTTCCGGACAGGGGAGGGTGGCTACACCTTC. This translates into CASSFRTGEGGYTF.

This chain joins TRBV5-4 and TRBJ1-1; D is possibly TRBD1 (5 bases). The CDR3 is made up of 13 amino acids. V was cut by 1 base and J by 5 bases, with 9 bases left in between. Germline CDR1 SGHNT, CDR2 YYREEE (reference sequence). CDR3 in DNA: TGTGCCAGCAGCTTGCGGGGGATTACTGAAGCTTTCTTT. This translates into CASSLRGITEAFF.

The chain is built from TRBV6-6 and TRBJ1-3, with D possibly being TRBD1 (5 bases). Per germline, CDR1 MNHNY and CDR2 SVGAGI (reference sequence). The V gene lost 5 bases and the J gene lost 8 bases, with 19 bases spanning the gap. This CDR3 has 15 residues. CDR3 region: CASSPSPQARDTIYF. CDR3 DNA: TGTGCCAGCAGTCCGTCCCCACAGGCTCGGGACACCATATATTTT.

V and J are TRBV27 and TRBJ1-1; tentatively, D is TRBD1 (5 bases). This CDR3 is 15 amino acids long. Germline V CDR1 and CDR2: MNHEY, SMNVEV (reference sequence). The germline V and J ends were trimmed by 5 bases and 1 base, with 14 bases remaining between them. The DNA of the CDR3 is TGTGCCAGCAGTCCACCAGGGTTTACGAACACTGAAGCTTTCTTT. It specifies CASSPPGFTNTEAFF.

This clone came up once. The chain recombines TRBV6-5 with TRBJ1-1; D remains ambiguous. The length of the CDR3 is 12 residues. Trimming took off 6 bases at V and 0 bases at J, with 5 bases between the two ends. The V gene's germline CDR1 is MNHEY and CDR2 SVGAGI. The chain's CDR3 is CASRSLNTEAFF. CDR3 DNA: TGTGCCAGCAGGAGCTTGAACACTGAAGCTTTCTTT.

The rearrangement uses TRBV5-1 and TRBJ2-5; D possibly corresponds to TRBD1 (5 bases). The V and J ends lost 4 bases and 0 bases respectively, with 13 bases between them. CDR3 length: 15 amino acids. Germline V lookup: CDR1 SGHRS, CDR2 YFSETQ. CDR3 DNA sequence: TGCGCCAGCAGCCCCGGACACGCGTACCAAGAGACCCAGTACTTC. Its protein is CASSPGHAYQETQYF. The complete variable domain, with remaining parts taken from reference TRBV5-1 and TRBJ2-5, reads KAGVTQTPRYLIKTRGQQVTLSCSPISGHRSVSWYQQTPGQGLQFLFEYFSETQRNKGNFPGRFSGRQFSNSRSEMNVSTLELGDSALYLCASSPGHAYQETQYFGPGTRLLVL.

The V call is TRBV10-3, the J call TRBJ2-7; TRBD2 agrees at 7 bases. Germline values: CDR1 ENHRY, CDR2 SYGVKD. V lost 6 bases, J lost 4 bases, and 9 bases stayed unmatched. CDR3 length: 14 amino acids. The CDR3: CAISAGGGSYEQYF. The CDR3 nucleotides are TGTGCCATCAGCGCCGGGGGAGGGTCTTACGAGCAGTACTTC.

This rearrangement joins TRBV27 to TRBJ2-1, with 13 bases aligning to TRBD2. With V trimmed by 5 bases and J by 8 bases, 6 bases remained unmatched. CDR3 length: 15 amino acids. Germline V gene data show CDR1 as MNHEY and CDR2 as SMNVEV (reference sequence). The CDR3 DNA sequence: TGTGCCAGCAGTCTCACTAGCGGGGGGGCCTATGAGCAGTTCTTC. This gives the protein CASSLTSGGAYEQFF.

J is TRBJ2-2 and V is TRBV6-5; D is uncertain. V was clipped by 5 bases and J by 6 bases, with 4 bases between them. The CDR3 runs to 11 residues. Germline V CDR1 and CDR2: MNHEY, SVGAGI. CDR3 in DNA: TGTGCCAGCAGTACGGCCGGGGAGCTGTTTTTT. Protein product: CASSTAGELFF.

The chain links TRBV19 to TRBJ1-2, with 7 bases lining up with TRBD1. Germline V gene lookup returns CDR1 LNHDA and CDR2 SQIVND (reference sequence). The CDR3 consists of 15 residues. Trimming at V came to 5 bases and at J to 2 bases, leaving 8 bases not matched to a gene. In DNA, the CDR3 is TGTGCCAGTAGTCCAGGCAGGGGGAAAAACTATGGCTACACCTTC. Amino acids: CASSPGRGKNYGYTF. Together with reference TRBV19 and TRBJ1-2, the CDR3 gives the full variable domain: DGGITQSPKYLFRKEGQNVTLSCEQNLNHDAMYWYRQDPGQGLRLIYYSQIVNDFQKGDIAEGYSVSREKKESFPLTVTSAQKNPTAFYLCASSPGRGKNYGYTFGSGTRLTVV.

The rearrangement joins TRBV6-5 to TRBJ1-6; no clear D gene. Trimming stripped 6 bases from V and 5 bases from J, with 5 bases between. The CDR3 loop spans 12 amino acids. Per germline, CDR1 MNHEY and CDR2 SVGAGI. The CDR3 nucleotides are TGTGCCAGCAGGGCGGATAATTCACCCCTCCACTTT. It yields the protein CASRADNSPLHF.

This CDR3 is CASSPGQGVGNTIYF. The CDR3 nucleotides are TGTGCCAGCAGCCCCGGACAGGGGGTTGGAAACACCATATATTTT. The chain joins TRBV7-2 to TRBJ1-3, with 10 bases fitting TRBD1. Germline V gene sequence: CDR1 SGHTA, CDR2 FQGNSA. V dropped 5 bases and J dropped 3; count of bases not matched to a gene: 4. This CDR3 region has 15 residues.

The V gene is TRBV6-5, the J gene TRBJ2-3; 7 bases align to TRBD2. Trimming cost V 6 bases and J 2 bases; bases outside gene matches: 8. Germline V gives CDR1 MNHEY, CDR2 SVGAGI. This CDR3 has 15 residues. In DNA form, the CDR3 reads TGTGCCAGCAGCCCGGGGGGACTAAACACAGATACGCAGTATTTT. Translation gives CASSPGGLNTDTQYF.

V is TRBV5-1 and J is TRBJ1-1, with D perhaps matching TRBD1 (6 bases). Between the trimmed V and J ends, which lost 0 bases and 3 bases, there was a span of 12 bases. The CDR3 spans 15 residues. The germline gives CDR1 SGHRS, CDR2 YFSETQ. The CDR3 loop reads CASSLEGGMDTEAFF. CDR3 DNA: TGCGCCAGCAGCTTGGAAGGGGGAATGGACACTGAAGCTTTCTTT. The whole variable domain, filled in from reference TRBV5-1 and TRBJ1-1, reads KAGVTQTPRYLIKTRGQQVTLSCSPISGHRSVSWYQQTPGQGLQFLFEYFSETQRNKGNFPGRFSGRQFSNSRSEMNVSTLELGDSALYLCASSLEGGMDTEAFFGQGTRLTVV.

The chain recombines TRBV2 with TRBJ1-2; 8 bases align to TRBD1. Losses at the gene ends were 10 bases for V and 3 bases for J; bases not matched to a gene: 4. Germline values: CDR1 SNHLY, CDR2 FYNNEI. This CDR3 has 12 residues. CDR3 DNA: TGTGCCACCCTGGACAGGGACTATGGCTACACCTTC. It translates to CATLDRDYGYTF.

The chain carries TRBV5-6 and TRBJ1-1, with TRBD1 as a possible D gene (5 bases). The germline gives CDR1 SGHDT, CDR2 YYEEEE. The CDR3 runs 13 residues. V lost 6 bases and J lost 4, with 13 bases in between. The CDR3 DNA is TGTGCCAGCACCGTGGGGGAGGGCACTGAAGCTTTCTTT. Its translation is CASTVGEGTEAFF.